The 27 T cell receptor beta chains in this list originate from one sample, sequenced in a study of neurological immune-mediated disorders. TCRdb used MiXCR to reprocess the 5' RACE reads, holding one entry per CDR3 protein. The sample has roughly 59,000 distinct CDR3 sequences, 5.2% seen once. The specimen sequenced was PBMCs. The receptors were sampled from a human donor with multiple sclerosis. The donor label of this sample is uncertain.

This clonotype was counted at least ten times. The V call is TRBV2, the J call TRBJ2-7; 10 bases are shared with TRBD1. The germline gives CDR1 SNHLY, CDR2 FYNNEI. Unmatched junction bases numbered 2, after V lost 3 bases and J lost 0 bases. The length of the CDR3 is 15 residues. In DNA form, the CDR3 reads TGTGCCAGCAGTGAGGGACAGGGGAGCTCCTACGAGCAGTACTTC. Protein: CASSEGQGSSYEQYF.

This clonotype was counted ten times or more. CDR3 coding DNA: TGCAGTGCTAGTAACACAGTCGCGGACACTGAAGCTTTCTTT. Amino acids: CSASNTVADTEAFF. The chain couples TRBV20-1 to TRBJ1-1; D ambiguous. This CDR3 region has 14 residues. Germline CDR1 is DFQATT and CDR2 is SNEGSKA (reference sequence). The germline V and J ends were trimmed by 3 bases and 3 bases, with 14 bases remaining between them.

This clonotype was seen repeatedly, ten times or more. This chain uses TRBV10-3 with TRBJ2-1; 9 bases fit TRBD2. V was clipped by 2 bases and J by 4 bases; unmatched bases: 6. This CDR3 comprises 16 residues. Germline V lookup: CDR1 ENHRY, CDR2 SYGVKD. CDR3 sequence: CAISEPTSGEYNEQFF. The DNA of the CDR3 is TGTGCCATCAGTGAGCCGACTAGCGGAGAATACAATGAGCAGTTCTTC.

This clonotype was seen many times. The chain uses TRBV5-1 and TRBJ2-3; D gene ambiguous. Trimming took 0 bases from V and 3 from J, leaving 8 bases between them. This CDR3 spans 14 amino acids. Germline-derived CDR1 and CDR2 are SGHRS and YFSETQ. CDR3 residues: CASSLDSLTDTQYF. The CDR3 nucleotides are TGCGCCAGCAGCTTGGACAGTTTAACAGATACGCAGTATTTT.

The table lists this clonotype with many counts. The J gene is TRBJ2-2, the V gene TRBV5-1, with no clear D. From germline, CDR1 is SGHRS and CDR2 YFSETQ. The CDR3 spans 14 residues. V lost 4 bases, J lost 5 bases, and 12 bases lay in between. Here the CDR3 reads CASSPGRSTGELFF. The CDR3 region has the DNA TGCGCCAGCAGCCCCGGGCGCTCTACCGGGGAGCTGTTTTTT. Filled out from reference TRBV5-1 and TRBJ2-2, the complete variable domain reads KAGVTQTPRYLIKTRGQQVTLSCSPISGHRSVSWYQQTPGQGLQFLFEYFSETQRNKGNFPGRFSGRQFSNSRSEMNVSTLELGDSALYLCASSPGRSTGELFFGEGSRLTVL.

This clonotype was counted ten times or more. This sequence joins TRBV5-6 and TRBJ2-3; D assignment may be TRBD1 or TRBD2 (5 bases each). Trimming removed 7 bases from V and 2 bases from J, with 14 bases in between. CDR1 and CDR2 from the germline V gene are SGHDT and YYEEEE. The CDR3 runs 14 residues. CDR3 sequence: CASGRDLTTDTQYF. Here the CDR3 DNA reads TGTGCCAGCGGCCGGGACCTTACCACAGATACGCAGTATTTT.

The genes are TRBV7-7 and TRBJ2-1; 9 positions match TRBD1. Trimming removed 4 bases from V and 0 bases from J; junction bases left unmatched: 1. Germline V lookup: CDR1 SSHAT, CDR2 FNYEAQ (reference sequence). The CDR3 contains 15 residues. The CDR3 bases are TGTGCCAGCAGCTCACAGGGGGCCTCCTACAATGAGCAGTTCTTC. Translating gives CASSSQGASYNEQFF.

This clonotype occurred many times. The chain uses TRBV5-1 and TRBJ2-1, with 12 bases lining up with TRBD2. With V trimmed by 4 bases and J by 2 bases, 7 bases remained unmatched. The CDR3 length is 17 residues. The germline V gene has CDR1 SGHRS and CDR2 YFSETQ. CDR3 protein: CASSNPPSGGAYNEQFF. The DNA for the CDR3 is TGCGCCAGCAGCAACCCTCCTAGCGGGGGGGCCTACAATGAGCAGTTCTTC.

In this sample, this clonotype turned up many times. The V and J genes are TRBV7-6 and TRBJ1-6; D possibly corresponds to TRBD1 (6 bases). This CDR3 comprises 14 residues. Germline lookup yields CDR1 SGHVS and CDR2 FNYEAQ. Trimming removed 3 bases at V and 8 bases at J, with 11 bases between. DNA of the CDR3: TGTGCCAGCAGCTTTGGGGGGCGGGATTCACCCCTCCACTTT. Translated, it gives CASSFGGRDSPLHF.

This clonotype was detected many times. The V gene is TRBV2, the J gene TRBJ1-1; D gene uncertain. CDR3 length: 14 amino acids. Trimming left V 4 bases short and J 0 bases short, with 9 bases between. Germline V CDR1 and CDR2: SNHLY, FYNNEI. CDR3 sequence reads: CASSGSGLNTEAFF. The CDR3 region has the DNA TGTGCCAGCAGTGGCTCGGGGTTGAACACTGAAGCTTTCTTT.

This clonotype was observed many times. The CDR3 DNA follows: TGTGCCAGCAGCGTAGCAGGACAGGGGGCCTCGGGTGGAAACACCATATATTTT. Translating gives CASSVAGQGASGGNTIYF. J is TRBJ1-3 and V is TRBV9; the match to TRBD1 covers 11 bases. Germline lookup yields CDR1 SGDLS and CDR2 YYNGEE. V gave up 0 bases and J gave up 3 bases; unmatched junction bases: 8. This CDR3 has 18 residues. Full variable domain (outside the CDR3, taken from reference TRBV9 and TRBJ1-3): DSGVTQTPKHLITATGQRVTLRCSPRSGDLSVYWYQQSLDQGLQFLIQYYNGEERAKGNILERFSAQQFPDLHSELNLSSLELGDSALYFCASSVAGQGASGGNTIYFGEGSWLTVV.

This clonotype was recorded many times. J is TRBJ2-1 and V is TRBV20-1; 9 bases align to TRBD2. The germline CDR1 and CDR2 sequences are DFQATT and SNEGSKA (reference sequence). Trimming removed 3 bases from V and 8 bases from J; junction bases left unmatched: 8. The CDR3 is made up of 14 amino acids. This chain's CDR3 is CSARPPGLAHEQFF. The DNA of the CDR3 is TGCAGTGCTAGGCCACCGGGACTAGCCCATGAGCAGTTCTTC.

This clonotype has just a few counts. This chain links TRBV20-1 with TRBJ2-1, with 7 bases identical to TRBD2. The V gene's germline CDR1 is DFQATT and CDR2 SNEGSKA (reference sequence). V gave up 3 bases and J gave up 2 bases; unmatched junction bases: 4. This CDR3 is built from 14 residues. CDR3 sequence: CSASGLAAYNEQFF. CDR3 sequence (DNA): TGCAGTGCTAGTGGTCTAGCGGCCTACAATGAGCAGTTCTTC.

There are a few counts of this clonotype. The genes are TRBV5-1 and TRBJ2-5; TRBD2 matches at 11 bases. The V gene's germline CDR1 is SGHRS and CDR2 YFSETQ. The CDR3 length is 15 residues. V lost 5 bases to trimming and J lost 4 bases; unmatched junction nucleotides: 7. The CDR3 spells CASRYAGLAGETQYF. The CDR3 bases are TGCGCCAGCAGATACGCTGGACTAGCGGGAGAGACCCAGTACTTC.

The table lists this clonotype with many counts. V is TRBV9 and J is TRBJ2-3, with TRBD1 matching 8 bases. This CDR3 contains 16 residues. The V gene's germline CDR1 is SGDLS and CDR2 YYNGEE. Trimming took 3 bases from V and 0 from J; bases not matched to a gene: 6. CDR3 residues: CASSAQGALSTDTQYF. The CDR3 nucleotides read TGTGCCAGCAGCGCCCAGGGGGCCCTGAGCACAGATACGCAGTATTTT.

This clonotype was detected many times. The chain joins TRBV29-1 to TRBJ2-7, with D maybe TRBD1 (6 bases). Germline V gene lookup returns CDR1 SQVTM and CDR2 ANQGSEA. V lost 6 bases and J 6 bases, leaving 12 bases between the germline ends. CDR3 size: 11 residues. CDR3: CSVLTGSEQYF. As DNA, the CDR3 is TGCAGCGTCCTAACAGGGAGCGAGCAGTACTTC.

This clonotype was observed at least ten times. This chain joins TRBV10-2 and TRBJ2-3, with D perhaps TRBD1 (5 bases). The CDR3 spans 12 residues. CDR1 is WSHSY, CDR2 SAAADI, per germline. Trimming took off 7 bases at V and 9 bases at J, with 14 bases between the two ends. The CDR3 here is CASTQQVSTQYF. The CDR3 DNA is TGCGCCAGCACCCAACAGGTATCAACGCAGTATTTT.

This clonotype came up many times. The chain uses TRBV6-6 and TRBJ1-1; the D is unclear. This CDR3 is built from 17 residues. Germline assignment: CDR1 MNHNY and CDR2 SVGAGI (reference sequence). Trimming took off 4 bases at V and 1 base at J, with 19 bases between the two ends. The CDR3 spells CASSFPERAIENTEAFF. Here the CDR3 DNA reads TGTGCCAGCAGTTTCCCGGAAAGGGCGATTGAGAACACTGAAGCTTTCTTT.

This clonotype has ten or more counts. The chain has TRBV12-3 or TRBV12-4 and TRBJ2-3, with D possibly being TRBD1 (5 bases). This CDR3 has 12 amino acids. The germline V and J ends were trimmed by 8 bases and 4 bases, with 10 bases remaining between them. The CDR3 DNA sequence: TGTGCCAGCGAAGGGGTCCCAGATACGCAGTATTTT. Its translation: CASEGVPDTQYF.

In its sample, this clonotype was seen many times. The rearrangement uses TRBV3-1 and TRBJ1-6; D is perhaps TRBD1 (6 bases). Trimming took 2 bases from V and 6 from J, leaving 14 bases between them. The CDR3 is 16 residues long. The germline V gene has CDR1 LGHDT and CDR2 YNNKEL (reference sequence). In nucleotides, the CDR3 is TGTGCCAGCAGCCAATATGCAGGGGAAATTAATTCACCCCTCCACTTT. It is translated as CASSQYAGEINSPLHF.

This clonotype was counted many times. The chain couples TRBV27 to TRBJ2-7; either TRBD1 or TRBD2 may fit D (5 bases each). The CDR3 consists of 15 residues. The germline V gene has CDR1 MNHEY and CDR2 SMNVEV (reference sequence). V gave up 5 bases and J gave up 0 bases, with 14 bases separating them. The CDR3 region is CASSRKGPNSYEQYF. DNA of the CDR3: TGTGCCAGCAGTCGTAAGGGACCGAACTCCTACGAGCAGTACTTC.

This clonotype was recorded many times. The CDR3 is CSARGGWDEQFF. In nucleotides, the CDR3 is TGCAGTGCTAGAGGAGGGTGGGATGAGCAGTTCTTC. The chain recombines TRBV20-1 with TRBJ2-1; TRBD2 is a possible D gene (5 bases). Between the trimmed V and J ends, which lost 1 base and 8 bases, there was a span of 9 bases. CDR1 is DFQATT, CDR2 SNEGSKA, per germline (reference sequence). The CDR3 runs 12 residues.

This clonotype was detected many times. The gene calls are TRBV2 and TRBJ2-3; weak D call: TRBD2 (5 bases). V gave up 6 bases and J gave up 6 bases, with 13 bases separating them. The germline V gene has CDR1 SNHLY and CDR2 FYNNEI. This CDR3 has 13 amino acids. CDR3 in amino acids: CASSNLEVDTQYF. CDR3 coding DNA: TGTGCCAGCAGCAATTTGGAGGTCGATACGCAGTATTTT.

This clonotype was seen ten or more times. CDR3 nucleotides: TGCGCCAGCAGCTCCGACTCGCACACTGAAGCTTTCTTT. It codes for CASSSDSHTEAFF. The rearrangement joins TRBV5-1 to TRBJ1-1, with D unresolved. The CDR3 loop spans 13 amino acids. V was clipped by 3 bases and J by 3 bases, with 9 bases between them. CDR1 is SGHRS and CDR2 is YFSETQ in the germline V gene.

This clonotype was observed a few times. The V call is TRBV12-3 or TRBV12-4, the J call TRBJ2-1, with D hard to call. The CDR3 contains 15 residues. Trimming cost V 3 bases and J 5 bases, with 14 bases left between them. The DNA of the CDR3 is TGTGCCAGCAGTTTTACACCGTTCAGCCACAATGAGCAGTTCTTC. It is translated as CASSFTPFSHNEQFF.

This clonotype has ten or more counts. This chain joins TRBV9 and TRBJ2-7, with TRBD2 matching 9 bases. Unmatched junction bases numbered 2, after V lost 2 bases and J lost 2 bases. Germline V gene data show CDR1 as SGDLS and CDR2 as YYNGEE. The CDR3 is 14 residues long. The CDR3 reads CASSVGGGAYEQYF. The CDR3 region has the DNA TGTGCCAGCAGCGTTGGCGGGGGGGCCTACGAGCAGTACTTC.

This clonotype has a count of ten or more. The CDR3 sequence is CASTAGTQYF. Written as DNA, the CDR3 is TGTGCCAGCACTGCCGGGACGCAGTATTTT. The chain carries TRBV7-3 and TRBJ2-3; D unclear. The CDR3 spans 10 residues. V lost 7 bases and J lost 9, with 8 bases in between. CDR1 and CDR2 from the germline V gene are SGHTA and FQGTGA.